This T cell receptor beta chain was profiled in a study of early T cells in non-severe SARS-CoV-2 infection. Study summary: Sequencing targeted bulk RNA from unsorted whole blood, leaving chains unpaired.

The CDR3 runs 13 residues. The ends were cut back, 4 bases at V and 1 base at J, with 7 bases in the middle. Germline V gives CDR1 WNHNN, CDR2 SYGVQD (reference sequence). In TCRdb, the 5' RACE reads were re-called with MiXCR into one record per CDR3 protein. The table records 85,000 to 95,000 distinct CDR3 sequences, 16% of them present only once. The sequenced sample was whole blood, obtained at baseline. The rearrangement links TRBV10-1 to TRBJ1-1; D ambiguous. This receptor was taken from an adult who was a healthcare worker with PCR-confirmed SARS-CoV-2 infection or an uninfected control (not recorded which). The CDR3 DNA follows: TGCGCCAGCAGTGGGTCCAGGAACACTGAAGCTTTCTTT. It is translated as CASSGSRNTEAFF.